Following are 19 T cell receptor beta chains from one sample sequenced in a study of blood T cell repertoires in COVID-19. Clones were sequenced by immunoSEQ multiplex PCR, and TCRdb holds only the in-frame ones, with some missing. Of approximately 120,000 clones in the sample, roughly 80% were seen once. The sample taken for sequencing was peripheral blood. The receptors stem from a man at least 80 years old with COVID-19, enrolled during active disease.

The genes are TRBV3-1 (or the pseudogene TRBV3-2) and TRBJ2-2, with 12 nucleotides matching TRBD2. V shed 1 base, J shed 1 base, and the junction held 4 bases outside the gene matches. Germline V gene data show CDR1 as LGHDT and CDR2 as YNNKEL (reference sequence). The CDR3 loop spans 18 amino acids. CDR3 residues: CASSQALGLAGNTGELFF. CDR3 bases: TGTGCCAGCAGCCAAGCCCTGGGACTAGCGGGGAACACCGGGGAGCTGTTTTTT.

This clone has only one observation. This same CDR3 is encoded by further DNA sequences in the sample. This chain uses TRBV12-3 or TRBV12-4 with TRBJ1-3; D remains unclear. The V end lost 3 bases, the J end lost 7 bases, and 7 bases lay between the germline ends. The CDR3 length is 12 residues. CDR3 in DNA: TGTGCCAGCAGTTTGTCCGGGAACACCATATATTTT. Its translation is CASSLSGNTIYF.

This rearrangement joins TRBV28 to TRBJ2-5, with a weak D call TRBD1 (6 bases). Germline CDR1 and CDR2: MDHEN and SYDVKM. The CDR3 has 14 residues. V gave up 7 bases and J gave up 1 base, with 13 bases separating them. This chain's CDR3 is CASKLGAFQETQYF. CDR3 nucleotide sequence: TGTGCCAGCAAACTGGGGGCTTTCCAAGAGACCCAGTACTTC.

This rearrangement joins TRBV5-4 to TRBJ1-1, with TRBD1 matching over 7 bases. Germline V lookup: CDR1 SGHNT, CDR2 YYREEE (reference sequence). The CDR3 length is 15 residues. With V trimmed by 2 bases and J by 3 bases, 7 bases remained unmatched. DNA for the CDR3: TGTGCCAGCAGCTTAAAACAGGGGAGAGACACTGAAGCTTTCTTT. Its protein product is CASSLKQGRDTEAFF.

V gene TRBV28 combines with J gene TRBJ2-3, with 9 bases aligning to TRBD2. V was pared by 4 bases and J by 1 base, with 3 bases of the junction left unmatched. CDR3 length: 15 residues. The germline V gene has CDR1 MDHEN and CDR2 SYDVKM. CDR3 sequence: CASSSASGGTDTQYF. The DNA of the CDR3 is TGTGCCAGCAGTTCTGCTAGCGGGGGCACAGATACGCAGTATTTT.

In its sample, this clone is medium-sized. The rearrangement links TRBV7-8 to TRBJ1-6; D is unclear. The CDR3 length is 18 residues. V lost 5 bases, J lost 0 bases, and 17 bases lay in between. From germline, CDR1 is SGHVS and CDR2 FQNEAQ. The CDR3 sequence: CASSNPLDMSSYNSPLHF. CDR3 nucleotide sequence: TGTGCCAGCAGCAACCCTTTAGACATGAGCTCCTATAATTCACCCCTCCACTTT.

The V call is TRBV18, the J call TRBJ2-5, with D possibly TRBD2 on 6 matching bases. The CDR3 loop spans 15 amino acids. Germline CDR1 is KGHSH and CDR2 is LQKENI. V lost 3 bases to trimming and J lost 4 bases, with 15 bases between them. The CDR3 here is CASSPSYQGGETQYF. The CDR3 DNA reads as TGTGCCAGCTCACCCTCTTATCAGGGAGGAGAGACCCAGTACTTC.

V usage is TRBV18 and J usage is TRBJ2-3; D unclear. The CDR3 runs 14 residues. Between the trimmed V and J ends, which lost 4 bases and 2 bases, there was a span of 10 bases. The germline V gene encodes CDR1 KGHSH and CDR2 LQKENI. CDR3 protein: CASSLGVDTDTQYF. CDR3 in DNA: TGTGCCAGCTCACTCGGTGTAGACACAGATACGCAGTATTTT. Full variable domain (outside the CDR3, taken from reference TRBV18 and TRBJ2-3): NAGVMQNPRHLVRRRGQEARLRCSPMKGHSHVYWYRQLPEEGLKFMVYLQKENIIDESGMPKERFSAEFPKEGPSILRIQQVVRGDSAAYFCASSLGVDTDTQYFGPGTRLTVL.

This clone was recorded once. The V call is TRBV24-1, the J call TRBJ2-1, with TRBD2 matching 12 bases. The CDR3 runs 16 residues. The V gene's germline CDR1 is KGHDR and CDR2 SFDVKD. The trim removed 0 bases at V and 7 bases at J, leaving 3 bases unmatched. The CDR3 DNA follows: TGTGCCACCAGTGATTTGCCCGGACTAGCGGGGAATGAGCAGTTCTTC. Translating gives CATSDLPGLAGNEQFF.

The chain uses TRBV2 and TRBJ1-2; D uncertain. Looked up from germline, CDR1 is SNHLY and CDR2 is FYNNEI. CDR3 length equals 13 residues. Trimming removed 6 bases from V and 2 bases from J, with 10 bases in between. CDR3 bases: TGTGCCAGCAGCGCAGTAATGAACTATGGCTACACCTTC. As protein: CASSAVMNYGYTF.

The V call is TRBV2, the J call TRBJ2-5, with a weak D call TRBD2 (6 bases). The germline gives CDR1 SNHLY, CDR2 FYNNEI. V lost 5 bases and J 4 bases, leaving 14 bases between the germline ends. The CDR3 consists of 14 residues. The CDR3 here is CASSTRVGGETQYF. Here the CDR3 DNA reads TGTGCCAGCAGTACCAGGGTCGGGGGAGAGACCCAGTACTTC. Drawing the rest from reference TRBV2 and TRBJ2-5, the complete variable domain is EPEVTQTPSHQVTQMGQEVILRCVPISNHLYFYWYRQILGQKVEFLVSFYNNEISEKSEIFDDQFSVERPDGSNFTLKIRSTKLEDSAMYFCASSTRVGGETQYFGPGTRLLVL.

V and J are TRBV24-1 and TRBJ2-5; 8 nucleotides align to TRBD1. V lost 4 bases, J lost 0 bases, and 6 bases stayed unmatched. The CDR3 has 16 amino acids. Germline V gene data show CDR1 as KGHDR and CDR2 as SFDVKD. CDR3: CATSERTGPYQETQYF. The CDR3 DNA reads as TGTGCCACCAGTGAACGGACAGGGCCGTACCAAGAGACCCAGTACTTC.

This sequence joins TRBV9 and TRBJ2-1; D unclear. Germline V gene sequence: CDR1 SGDLS, CDR2 YYNGEE. Trimming removed 0 bases at V and 3 bases at J, with 10 bases between. The length of the CDR3 is 15 residues. CDR3 protein: CASSVAGVNYNEQFF. The CDR3 bases are TGTGCCAGCAGCGTAGCCGGAGTGAACTACAATGAGCAGTTCTTC.

The chain carries TRBV3-1 (or the pseudogene TRBV3-2) and TRBJ2-2; maybe TRBD2 (5 bases). Germline V gene data show CDR1 as LGHDT and CDR2 as YNNKEL (reference sequence). The CDR3 consists of 15 residues. The V end was cut by 4 bases, the J end by 3 bases, with 12 bases between. The CDR3 coding sequence is TGTGCCAGCAGCCTCACCCTAGCTTACACCGGGGAGCTGTTTTTT. It specifies CASSLTLAYTGELFF.

This sequence joins TRBV18 and TRBJ1-3; D is uncertain. The V end was cut by 0 bases, the J end by 0 bases, with 15 bases between. Germline V gene sequence: CDR1 KGHSH, CDR2 LQKENI. The CDR3 totals 18 residues. The CDR3 sequence: CASSPPSTTQSSGNTIYF. The CDR3 DNA reads TGTGCCAGCTCACCACCTTCTACCACTCAAAGCTCTGGAAACACCATATATTTT.

V gene TRBV19 combines with J gene TRBJ2-2; TRBD2 matches at 8 bases. Germline CDR1 is LNHDA and CDR2 is SQIVND (reference sequence). The CDR3 contains 16 residues. J gave up 5 bases and V 3 bases, and 8 bases lay outside the gene matches. The CDR3 nucleotides are TGTGCCAGTAGTATTGGGAGCGGGAGAGGGACCGGGGAGCTGTTTTTT. Residues: CASSIGSGRGTGELFF.

This clone was recorded a few times. This sequence joins TRBV30 and TRBJ2-5; D might be TRBD2 (6 bases). Trimming took off 3 bases at V and 1 base at J, with 9 bases between the two ends. The CDR3 sequence is 13 residues long. Germline lookup yields CDR1 GTSNPN and CDR2 SVGIG (reference sequence). The CDR3: CAWRNGGQETQYF. The CDR3 DNA is TGTGCCTGGAGAAACGGGGGCCAAGAGACCCAGTACTTC.

The V gene is TRBV11-1, the J gene TRBJ2-5, with D possibly being TRBD2 (5 bases). The CDR3 has 11 amino acids. From germline, CDR1 is SGHAT and CDR2 FQDESV (reference sequence). V was shortened by 6 bases and J by 5 bases, with 7 bases between the two germline ends. The CDR3 sequence: CASRTGETQYF. The CDR3, as DNA: TGTGCCAGCAGAACGGGGGAGACCCAGTACTTC.

This chain links TRBV9 with TRBJ2-1, with TRBD2 matching 7 bases. Germline lookup yields CDR1 SGDLS and CDR2 YYNGEE. V dropped 5 bases and J dropped 0; count of bases not matched to a gene: 5. This CDR3 contains 15 residues. The CDR3 sequence is CASRGGSSSYNEQFF. The CDR3 nucleotides read TGTGCCAGCAGGGGGGGGTCCAGCTCCTACAATGAGCAGTTCTTC.